This TCR beta chain was observed in a study of CD8 T cells in Susac syndrome. Negative isolation yielded the CD8+ and CD4+ T cells, while FACS enriched the TEMRA cells. V lost 5 bases to trimming and J lost 0 bases, with 8 bases between them. Germline CDR1 and CDR2: LNHNV and YYDKDF (reference sequence). This CDR3 region has 15 residues. RNA amounts of roughly 0.45 to 1 ug underwent reverse transcription with random hexamers. TCRdb used MiXCR to reprocess the immunoSEQ multiplex PCR reads, holding one entry per CDR3 protein. Of around 150,000 distinct CDR3 sequences in the sample, around 95% were seen once.

The chain uses TRBV15 and TRBJ2-6; D remains ambiguous. This TCR derives from a human donor with Susac syndrome. Sequenced input: CD4+ T cells from PBMCs. Here the CDR3 DNA reads TGTGCCACCAGCGGGCAGAACTCTGGGGCCAACGTCCTGACTTTC. It translates to CATSGQNSGANVLTF. The full variable domain, completed using reference TRBV15 and TRBJ2-6, is DAMVIQNPRYQVTQFGKPVTLSCSQTLNHNVMYWYQQKSSQAPKLLFHYYDKDFNNEADTPDNFQSRRPNTSFCFLDIRSPGLGDTAMYLCATSGQNSGANVLTFGAGSRLTVL.